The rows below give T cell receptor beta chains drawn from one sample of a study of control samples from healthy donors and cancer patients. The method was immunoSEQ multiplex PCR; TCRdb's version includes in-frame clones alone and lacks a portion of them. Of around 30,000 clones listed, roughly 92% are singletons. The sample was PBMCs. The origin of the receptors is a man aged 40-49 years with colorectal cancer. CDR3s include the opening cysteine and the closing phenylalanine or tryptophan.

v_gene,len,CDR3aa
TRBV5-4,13,CASSLAGRDEQYF
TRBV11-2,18,CASSFSGQGRRTNEKLFF
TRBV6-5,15,CASSYSGGGDTEAFF
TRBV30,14,CGAVGTENTGELFF
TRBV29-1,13,CSVERSQDNEQFF
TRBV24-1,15,CATMGGDRGRYEQFF
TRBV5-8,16,CASSLETGANNQPQHF
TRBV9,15,CASSGTGGAIDTQYF
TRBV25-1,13,CASSVGTGYGYTF
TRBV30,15,CAWSPVGGYTDTQYF
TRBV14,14,CASSQDWITGELFF
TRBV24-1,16,CATSDGKGGSGQPQHF
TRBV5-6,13,CASSLYRRDEQFF
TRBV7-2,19,CASSLEGTSGGPHRDTQYF
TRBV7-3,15,CASSQSGTANTEAFF
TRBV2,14,CASSVGQGTDTQYF
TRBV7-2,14,CASRWGQGSYEQYF
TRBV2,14,CASTPSNRPGPANF
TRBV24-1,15,CATSDRGQGYNEQFF
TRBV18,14,CASSPPTSAETQYF
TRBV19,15,CASRASQGNTGELFF
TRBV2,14,CASSPNRQVNEQFF
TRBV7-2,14,CASSFDRANQAQHF
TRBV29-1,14,CSAGLAGAPPKQFF
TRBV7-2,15,CASSFGGAGTDTQYF
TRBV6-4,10,CASISGEQYF
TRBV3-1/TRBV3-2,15,CASSQARGMGGEQYF
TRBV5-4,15,CASSFPEGARGGYTF
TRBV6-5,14,CASRGQGAGETQYF
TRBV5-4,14,CASSPRQGAGGYTF
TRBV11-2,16,CASSPQKGAMIREQYF
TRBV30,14,CAWTRAYSNQPQHF
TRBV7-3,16,CASSLNGPDRTEKLFF
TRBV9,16,CASSVSGTGGTDTQYF
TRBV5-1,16,CASSQTGTGSRGELFF
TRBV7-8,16,CASSPRTGSNPGELFF
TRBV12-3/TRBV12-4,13,CASSPGTGFEQYF